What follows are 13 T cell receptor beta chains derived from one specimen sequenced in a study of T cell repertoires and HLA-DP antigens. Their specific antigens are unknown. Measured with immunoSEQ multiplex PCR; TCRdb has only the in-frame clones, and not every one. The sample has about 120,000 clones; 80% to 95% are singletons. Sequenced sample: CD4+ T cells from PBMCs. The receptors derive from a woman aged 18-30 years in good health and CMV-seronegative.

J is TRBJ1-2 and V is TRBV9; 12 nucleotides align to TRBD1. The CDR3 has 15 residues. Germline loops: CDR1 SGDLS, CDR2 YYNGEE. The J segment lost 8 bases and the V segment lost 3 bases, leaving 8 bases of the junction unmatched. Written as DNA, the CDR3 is TGTGCCAGCAGCGACTGGGACAGGGGGCGCAGGGGCTACACCTTC. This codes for CASSDWDRGRRGYTF.

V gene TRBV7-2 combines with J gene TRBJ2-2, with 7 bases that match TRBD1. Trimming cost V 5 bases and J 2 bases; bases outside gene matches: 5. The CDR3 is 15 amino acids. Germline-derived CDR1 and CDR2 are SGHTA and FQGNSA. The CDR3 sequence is CASSRDRLNTGELFF. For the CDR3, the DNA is TGTGCCAGCAGCCGGGACAGACTCAACACCGGGGAGCTGTTTTTT.

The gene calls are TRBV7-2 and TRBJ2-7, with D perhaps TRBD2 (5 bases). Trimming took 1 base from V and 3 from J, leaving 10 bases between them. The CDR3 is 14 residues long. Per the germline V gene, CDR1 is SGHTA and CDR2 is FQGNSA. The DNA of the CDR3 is TGTGCCAGCAGCTTAGTTCTAGCACGCTACGAGCAGTACTTC. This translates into CASSLVLARYEQYF.

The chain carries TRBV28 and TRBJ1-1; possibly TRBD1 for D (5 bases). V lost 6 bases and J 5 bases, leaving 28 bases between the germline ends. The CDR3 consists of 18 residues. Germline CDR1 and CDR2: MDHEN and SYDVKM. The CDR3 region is CASSPTKVGTGGNTEAFF. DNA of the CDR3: TGTGCCAGCAGCCCGACTAAGGTCGGGACGGGGGGGAATACTGAAGCTTTCTTT.

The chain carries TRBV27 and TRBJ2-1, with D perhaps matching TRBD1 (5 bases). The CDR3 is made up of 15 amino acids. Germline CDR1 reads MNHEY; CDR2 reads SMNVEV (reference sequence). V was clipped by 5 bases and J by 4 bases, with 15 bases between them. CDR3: CASSLTAKVYNEQFF. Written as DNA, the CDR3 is TGTGCCAGCAGTCTGACAGCGAAAGTATACAATGAGCAGTTCTTC.

The CDR3 nucleotides are TGTGCCAGTAGTATAGGAGGCGGAAGGTTAGGCAATCAGCCCCAGCATTTT. It is translated as CASSIGGGRLGNQPQHF. The chain recombines TRBV19 with TRBJ1-5; D gene unclear. Trimming cost V 1 base and J 2 bases, with 15 bases left between them. This CDR3 region has 17 residues. CDR1 and CDR2 from the germline V gene are LNHDA and SQIVND (reference sequence).

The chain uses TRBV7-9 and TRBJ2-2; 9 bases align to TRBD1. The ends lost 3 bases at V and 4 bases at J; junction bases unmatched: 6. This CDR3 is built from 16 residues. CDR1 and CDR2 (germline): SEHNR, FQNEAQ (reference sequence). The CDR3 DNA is TGTGCCAGCAGCTTCGGGACAGGGAGTGGCACCGGGGAGCTGTTTTTT. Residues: CASSFGTGSGTGELFF.

The CDR3: CASIRQPRTGELFF. The CDR3 DNA follows: TGTGCCAGTATCCGACAACCAAGGACCGGGGAGCTGTTTTTT. This chain connects TRBV19 to TRBJ2-2; D is uncertain. CDR3 length: 14 residues. V was cut by 7 bases and J by 5 bases, with 14 bases left in between. Germline values: CDR1 LNHDA, CDR2 SQIVND (reference sequence).

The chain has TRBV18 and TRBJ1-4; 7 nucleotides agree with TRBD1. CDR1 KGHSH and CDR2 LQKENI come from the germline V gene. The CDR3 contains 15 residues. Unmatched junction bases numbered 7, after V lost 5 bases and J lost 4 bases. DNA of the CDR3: TGTGCCAGCTCAAGTCGACAGGGCGGTAATGAAAAACTGTTTTTT. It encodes CASSSRQGGNEKLFF. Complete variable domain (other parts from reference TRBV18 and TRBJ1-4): NAGVMQNPRHLVRRRGQEARLRCSPMKGHSHVYWYRQLPEEGLKFMVYLQKENIIDESGMPKERFSAEFPKEGPSILRIQQVVRGDSAAYFCASSSRQGGNEKLFFGSGTQLSVL.

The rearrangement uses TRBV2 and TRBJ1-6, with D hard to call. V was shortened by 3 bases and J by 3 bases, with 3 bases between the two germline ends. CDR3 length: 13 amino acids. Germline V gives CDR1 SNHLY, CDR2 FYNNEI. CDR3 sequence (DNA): TGTGCCAGCAGTGACGACTATAATTCACCCCTCCACTTT. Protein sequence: CASSDDYNSPLHF.

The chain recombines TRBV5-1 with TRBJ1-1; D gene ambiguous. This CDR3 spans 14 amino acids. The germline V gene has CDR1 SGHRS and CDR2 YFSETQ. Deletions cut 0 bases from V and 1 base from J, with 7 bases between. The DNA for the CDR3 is TGCGCCAGCAGCTTGGGACGGTCGAACACTGAAGCTTTCTTT. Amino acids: CASSLGRSNTEAFF.

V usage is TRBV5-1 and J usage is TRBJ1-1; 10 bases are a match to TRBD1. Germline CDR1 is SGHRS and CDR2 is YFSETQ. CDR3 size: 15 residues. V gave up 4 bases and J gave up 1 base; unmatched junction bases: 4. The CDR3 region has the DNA TGCGCCAGCAGCAAGACAGGGGGCCAGAACACTGAAGCTTTCTTT. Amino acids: CASSKTGGQNTEAFF. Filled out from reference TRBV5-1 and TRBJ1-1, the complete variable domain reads KAGVTQTPRYLIKTRGQQVTLSCSPISGHRSVSWYQQTPGQGLQFLFEYFSETQRNKGNFPGRFSGRQFSNSRSEMNVSTLELGDSALYLCASSKTGGQNTEAFFGQGTRLTVV.

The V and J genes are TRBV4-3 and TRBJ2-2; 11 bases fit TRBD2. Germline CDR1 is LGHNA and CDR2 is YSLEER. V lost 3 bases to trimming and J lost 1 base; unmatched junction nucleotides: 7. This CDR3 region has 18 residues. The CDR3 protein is CASSHQPLAGVNTGELFF. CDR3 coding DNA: TGCGCCAGCAGCCACCAGCCACTAGCGGGGGTGAACACCGGGGAGCTGTTTTTT.